What follows describes a single TCR beta chain. CDR1 and CDR2 from the germline V gene are MRHNA and SNTAGT. V was clipped by 0 bases and J by 5 bases, with 10 bases between them. This CDR3 comprises 14 residues. This specimen belongs to a study of cytomegalovirus exposure and HLA in healthy donors. Primers included in the PCR were 60 Vbeta and 13 Jbeta primers. Produced via immunoSEQ multiplex PCR; TCRdb's table is partial and in-frame only. Of 200,000 or so clones listed, about 80% were seen once; the top ten hold 0.63%. The source material was PBMCs. The J gene is TRBJ1-2, the V gene TRBV6-4; possibly TRBD1 for D (5 bases). This clonotype originated in a man aged 18 to 35 in good health and CMV-seronegative. The CDR3 loop is CASSDSGGVYGYTF. In DNA form, the CDR3 reads TGTGCCAGCAGTGACTCGGGGGGGGTATATGGCTACACCTTC.